This T cell receptor beta chain was identified during a study of coeliac disease. Losses at the gene ends were 0 bases for V and 8 bases for J; bases not matched to a gene: 11. From germline, CDR1 is SGHRS and CDR2 YFSETQ. The CDR3 length is 16 residues. This table comes from immunoSEQ multiplex PCR, and its TCRdb copy is limited to in-frame clones, with some not included. The sample lists roughly 7,300 clones, roughly 63% occurring once. The chain employs TRBV5-1 and TRBJ2-1, with 7 bases fitting TRBD2. The TCR comes from a woman aged 55 to 70 with active celiac disease. Source material: lamina propria lymphocytes from the gut. The CDR3 coding sequence is TGCGCCAGCAGCTTGGTTGGGGGAGGGATCTGGCATGAGCAGTTCTTC. Protein: CASSLVGGGIWHEQFF. Combining the CDR3 with reference TRBV5-1 and TRBJ2-1 gives the whole variable domain KAGVTQTPRYLIKTRGQQVTLSCSPISGHRSVSWYQQTPGQGLQFLFEYFSETQRNKGNFPGRFSGRQFSNSRSEMNVSTLELGDSALYLCASSLVGGGIWHEQFFGPGTRLTVL.